This T cell receptor (beta chain) was profiled in a study of T cell responses to AZD1222 COVID-19 vaccine. General observations from the study: Repertoire sampling occurred only after the peak T cell response.

This table comes from immunoSEQ multiplex PCR, and its TCRdb copy is limited to in-frame clones, with some not included. Of about 84,000 clones listed, roughly 87% were seen once; the top ten hold around 1.5%. Concerning this clone: Its antigen is unknown.

The CDR3 consists of 15 residues. Germline V lookup: CDR1 PRHDT, CDR2 FYEKMQ (reference sequence). Trimming removed 6 bases at V and 5 bases at J, with 16 bases between. The rearrangement joins TRBV13 to TRBJ2-2, with a tentative D call TRBD1 (6 bases). The starting material was peripheral blood, obtained on day 0 of AZD1222 vaccination. The receptor's source is an adult in good health. The CDR3, as DNA: TGTGCCAGCAGTAGAACACAGGGAACTACCGGGGAGCTGTTTTTT. Protein product: CASSRTQGTTGELFF.